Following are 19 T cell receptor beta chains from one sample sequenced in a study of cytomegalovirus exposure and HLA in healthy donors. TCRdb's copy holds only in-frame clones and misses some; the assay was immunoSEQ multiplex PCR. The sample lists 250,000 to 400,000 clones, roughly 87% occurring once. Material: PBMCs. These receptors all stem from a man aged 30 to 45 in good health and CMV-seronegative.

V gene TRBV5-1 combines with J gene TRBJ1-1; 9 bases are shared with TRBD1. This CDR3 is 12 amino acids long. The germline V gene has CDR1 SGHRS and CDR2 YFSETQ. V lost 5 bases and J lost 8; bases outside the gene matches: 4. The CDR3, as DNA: TGCGCCAGCAGTCCGGACAGGGGCGAAGCTTTCTTT. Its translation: CASSPDRGEAFF.

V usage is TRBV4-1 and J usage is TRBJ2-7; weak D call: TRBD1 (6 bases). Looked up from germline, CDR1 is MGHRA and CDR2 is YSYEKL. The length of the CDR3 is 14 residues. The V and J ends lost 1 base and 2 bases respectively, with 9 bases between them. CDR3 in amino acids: CASSQGGGPYEQYF. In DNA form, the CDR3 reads TGCGCCAGCAGCCAAGGAGGGGGACCCTACGAGCAGTACTTC.

DNA of the CDR3: TGTGCCAGCAGCTTGATAGTATCTGGGGCCAACGTCCTGACTTTC. Encoded protein: CASSLIVSGANVLTF. This chain links TRBV5-5 with TRBJ2-6; no clear D. CDR1 and CDR2 (germline): SGHKS, YYEKEE (reference sequence). The CDR3 length is 15 residues. With 1 base removed from V and 1 base from J, the gap between germline ends came to 6 bases.

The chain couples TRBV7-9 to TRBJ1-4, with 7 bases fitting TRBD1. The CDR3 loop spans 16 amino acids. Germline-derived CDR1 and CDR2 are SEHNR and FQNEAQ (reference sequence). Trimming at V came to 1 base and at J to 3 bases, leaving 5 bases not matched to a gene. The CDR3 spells CASSLVSGTANEKLFF. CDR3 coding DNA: TGTGCCAGCAGCTTAGTTTCCGGGACAGCTAATGAAAAACTGTTTTTT. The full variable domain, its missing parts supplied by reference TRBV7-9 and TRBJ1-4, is DTGVSQNPRHKITKRGQNVTFRCDPISEHNRLYWYRQTLGQGPEFLTYFQNEAQLEKSRLLSDRFSAERPKGSFSTLEIQRTEQGDSAMYLCASSLVSGTANEKLFFGSGTQLSVL.

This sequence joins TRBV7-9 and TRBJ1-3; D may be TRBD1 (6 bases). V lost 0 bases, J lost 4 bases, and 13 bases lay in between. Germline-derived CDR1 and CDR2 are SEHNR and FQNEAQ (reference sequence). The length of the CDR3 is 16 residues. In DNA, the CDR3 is TGTGCCAGCAGCTTAGCGTACACAGGGCCCGGAAACACCATATATTTT. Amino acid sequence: CASSLAYTGPGNTIYF.

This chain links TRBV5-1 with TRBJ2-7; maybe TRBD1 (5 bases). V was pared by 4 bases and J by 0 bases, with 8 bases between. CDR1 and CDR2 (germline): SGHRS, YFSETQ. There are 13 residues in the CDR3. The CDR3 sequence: CASSIDSSYEQYF. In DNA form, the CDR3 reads TGCGCCAGCAGCATTGACAGCTCCTACGAGCAGTACTTC.

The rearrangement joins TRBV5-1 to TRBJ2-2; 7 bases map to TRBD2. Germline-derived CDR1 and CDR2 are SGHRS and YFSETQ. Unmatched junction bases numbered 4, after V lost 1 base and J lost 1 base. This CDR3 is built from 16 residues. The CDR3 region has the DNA TGCGCCAGCAGCTTGCCCAGCGGGATGAACACCGGGGAGCTGTTTTTT. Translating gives CASSLPSGMNTGELFF.

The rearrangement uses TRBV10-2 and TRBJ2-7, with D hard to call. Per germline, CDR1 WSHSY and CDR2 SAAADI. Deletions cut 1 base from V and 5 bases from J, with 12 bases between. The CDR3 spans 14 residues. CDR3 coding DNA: TGCGCCAGCAGTGAGTTTAACAGAGCCAACGAGCAGTACTTC. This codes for CASSEFNRANEQYF.

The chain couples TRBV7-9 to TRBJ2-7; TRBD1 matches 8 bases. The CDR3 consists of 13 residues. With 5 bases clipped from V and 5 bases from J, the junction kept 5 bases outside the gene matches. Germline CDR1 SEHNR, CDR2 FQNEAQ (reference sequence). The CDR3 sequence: CASSRQGYHEQYF. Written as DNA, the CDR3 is TGTGCCAGCAGCAGACAGGGGTACCACGAGCAGTACTTC.

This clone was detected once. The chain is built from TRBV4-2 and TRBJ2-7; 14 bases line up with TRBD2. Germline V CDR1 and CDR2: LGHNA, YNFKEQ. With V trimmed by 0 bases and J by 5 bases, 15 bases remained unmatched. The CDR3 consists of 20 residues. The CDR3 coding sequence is TGTGCCAGCAGCCAAGATAACAGGACTAGCGGGGGGCCCGTTAGGAACGAGCAGTACTTC. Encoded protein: CASSQDNRTSGGPVRNEQYF.

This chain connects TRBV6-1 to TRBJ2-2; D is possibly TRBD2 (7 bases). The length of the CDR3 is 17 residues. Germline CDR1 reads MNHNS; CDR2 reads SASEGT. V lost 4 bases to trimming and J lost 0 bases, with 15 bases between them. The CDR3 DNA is TGTGCCAGCAGTGCCAAATCGGGGGGCTCGAACACCGGGGAGCTGTTTTTT. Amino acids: CASSAKSGGSNTGELFF.

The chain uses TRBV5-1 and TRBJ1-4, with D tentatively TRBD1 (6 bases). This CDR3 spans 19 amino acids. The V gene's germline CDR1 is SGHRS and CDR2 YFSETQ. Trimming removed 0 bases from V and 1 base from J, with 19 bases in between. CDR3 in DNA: TGCGCCAGCAGCTTGGACGGGACAACTTTCGGGGTAACTAATGAAAAACTGTTTTTT. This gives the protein CASSLDGTTFGVTNEKLFF.

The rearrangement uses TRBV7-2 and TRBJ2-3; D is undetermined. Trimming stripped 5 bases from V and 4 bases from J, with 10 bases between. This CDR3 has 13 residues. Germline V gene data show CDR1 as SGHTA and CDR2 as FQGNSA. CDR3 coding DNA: TGTGCCAGCAGCCCCATTTTTCCAGATACGCAGTATTTT. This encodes CASSPIFPDTQYF. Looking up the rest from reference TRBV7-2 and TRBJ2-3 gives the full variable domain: GAGVSQSPSNKVTEKGKDVELRCDPISGHTALYWYRQSLGQGLEFLIYFQGNSAPDKSGLPSDRFSAERTGGSVSTLTIQRTQQEDSAVYLCASSPIFPDTQYFGPGTRLTVL.

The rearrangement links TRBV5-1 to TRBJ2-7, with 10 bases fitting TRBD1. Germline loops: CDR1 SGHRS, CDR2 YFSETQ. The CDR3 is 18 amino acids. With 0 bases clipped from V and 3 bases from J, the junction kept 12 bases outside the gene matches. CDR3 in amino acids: CASSLAGTGERGLYEQYF. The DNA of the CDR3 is TGCGCCAGCAGCTTGGCCGGGACAGGGGAGCGGGGACTCTACGAGCAGTACTTC.

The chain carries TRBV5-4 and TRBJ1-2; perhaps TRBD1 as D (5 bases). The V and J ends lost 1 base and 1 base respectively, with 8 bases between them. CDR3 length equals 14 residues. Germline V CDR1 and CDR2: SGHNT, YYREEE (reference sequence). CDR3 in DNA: TGTGCCAGCAGCTTGTGGGGCAGTAACTATGGCTACACCTTC. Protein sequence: CASSLWGSNYGYTF.

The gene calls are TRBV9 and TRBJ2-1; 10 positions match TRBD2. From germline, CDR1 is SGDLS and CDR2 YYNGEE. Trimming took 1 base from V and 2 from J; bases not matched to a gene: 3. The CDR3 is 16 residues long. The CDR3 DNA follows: TGTGCCAGCAGCGTACGTAGCGGGGGGCCCTACAATGAGCAGTTCTTC. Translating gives CASSVRSGGPYNEQFF. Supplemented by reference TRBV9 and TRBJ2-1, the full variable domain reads DSGVTQTPKHLITATGQRVTLRCSPRSGDLSVYWYQQSLDQGLQFLIQYYNGEERAKGNILERFSAQQFPDLHSELNLSSLELGDSALYFCASSVRSGGPYNEQFFGPGTRLTVL.

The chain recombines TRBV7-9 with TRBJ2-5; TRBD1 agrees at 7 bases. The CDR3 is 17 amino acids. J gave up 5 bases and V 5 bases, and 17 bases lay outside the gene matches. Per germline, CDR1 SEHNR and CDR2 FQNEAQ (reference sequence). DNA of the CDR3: TGTGCCAGCAGCCGGCCCGTATTACAGGGGCCAGGGGAGACCCAGTACTTC. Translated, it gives CASSRPVLQGPGETQYF.

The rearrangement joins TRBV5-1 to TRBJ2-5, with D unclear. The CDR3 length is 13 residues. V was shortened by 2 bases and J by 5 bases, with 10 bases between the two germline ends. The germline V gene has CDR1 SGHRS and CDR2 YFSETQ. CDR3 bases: TGCGCCAGCAGCTTTTCTTCTGTGGAGACCCAGTACTTC. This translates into CASSFSSVETQYF.

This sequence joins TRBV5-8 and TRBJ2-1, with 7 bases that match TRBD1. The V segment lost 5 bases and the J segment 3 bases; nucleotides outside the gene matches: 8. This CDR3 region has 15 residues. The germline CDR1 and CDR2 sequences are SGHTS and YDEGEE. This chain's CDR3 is CASRLTGLGYNEQFF. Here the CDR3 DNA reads TGTGCCAGCAGGCTGACAGGGCTCGGCTACAATGAGCAGTTCTTC.